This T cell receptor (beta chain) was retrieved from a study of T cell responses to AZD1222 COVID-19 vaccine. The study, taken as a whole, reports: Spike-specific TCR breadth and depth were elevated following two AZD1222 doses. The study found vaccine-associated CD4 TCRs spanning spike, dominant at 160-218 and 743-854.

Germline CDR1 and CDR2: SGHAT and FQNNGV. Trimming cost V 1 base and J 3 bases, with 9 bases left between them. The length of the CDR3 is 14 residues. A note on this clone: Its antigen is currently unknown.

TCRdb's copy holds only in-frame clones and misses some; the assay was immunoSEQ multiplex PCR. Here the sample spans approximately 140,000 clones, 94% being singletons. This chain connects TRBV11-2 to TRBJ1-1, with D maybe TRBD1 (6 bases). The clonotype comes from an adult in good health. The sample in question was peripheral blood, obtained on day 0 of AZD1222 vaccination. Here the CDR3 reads CASSLGAGDTEAFF. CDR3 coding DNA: TGTGCCAGCAGCTTAGGGGCAGGGGACACTGAAGCTTTCTTT.